The source of this T cell receptor (beta chain) is a study of T cell changes during pregnancy in multiple sclerosis (dated by TCRdb to the late 2010s). The study in broad terms: The study examined how the T cell repertoire changed over the course of pregnancy in women with multiple sclerosis.

Remarks on this clone: This clone's antigen is unknown. Per-nucleotide qualities are absent, and no much larger clonotype sits a single base away.

The CDR3 goes from the cysteine to the phenylalanine over 15 residues. Of the read, only the CDR3 DNA is kept; its 45 bases are in frame from base 1. The CDR1 and CDR2 encoded by the germline V gene are SGHAT and FQNNGV. After removal of 1 base from V and 2 bases from J, the junction retains 0 bases not matched to a gene. Libraries were constructed by the immunoSEQ multiplex PCR assay. In its TCRdb copy, this immuneACCESS table keeps in-frame sequences only and misses some clones. Where compared with another copy, unresolved V genes explain less than half of these, and the others have no known cause. This sample holds roughly 70,000 clones; around 92% were observed only once. Jointly, the top ten make up about 2.3% of the sample.

The sequencing here drew on peripheral blood, taken before pregnancy. The chain links TRBV11-2 with TRBJ2-5, and TRBD2 aligns with 11 junction nucleotides. This TCR derives from a female donor with multiple sclerosis, enrolled in a pregnancy study. The CDR3 loop reads CASSLGLAGQETQYF. The nucleotides are TGTGCCAGCAGCTTAGGACTAGCGGGGCAAGAGACCCAGTACTTC.